This passage covers 18 T cell receptor beta chains from one sample sequenced in a study of lymphopenia after photon versus proton radiotherapy. Assay: immunoSEQ multiplex PCR; the TCRdb copy retains only in-frame clones and omits some. Among about 42,000 clones listed, roughly four fifths were seen once. The source material was peripheral blood, sampled from a patient treated with proton-based radiotherapy. Source of these receptors: a woman aged 70-85 years with pancreatic cancer.

The gene calls are TRBV27 and TRBJ2-1; D not certain. The CDR3 is 16 amino acids. CDR1 MNHEY and CDR2 SMNVEV come from the germline V gene (reference sequence). The V end was cut by 0 bases, the J end by 1 base, with 10 bases between. CDR3 in amino acids: CASSLSITPSYNEQFF. Here the CDR3 DNA reads TGTGCCAGCAGTTTATCGATTACGCCTTCCTACAATGAGCAGTTCTTC.

The J gene is TRBJ2-3, the V gene TRBV27, with 10 nucleotides matching TRBD2. Looked up from germline, CDR1 is MNHEY and CDR2 is SMNVEV (reference sequence). There are 15 residues in the CDR3. The V gene end was trimmed by 2 bases and the J gene end by 2 bases; junction bases not matched to a gene: 1. The CDR3 sequence: CASSLLAGVTDTQYF. Here the CDR3 DNA reads TGTGCCAGCAGTTTACTAGCGGGAGTCACAGATACGCAGTATTTT.

V usage is TRBV11-3 and J usage is TRBJ1-3; D gene uncertain. The germline V gene encodes CDR1 SGHNT and CDR2 YENEEA. V lost 4 bases and J 4 bases, leaving 5 bases between the germline ends. The CDR3 has 12 residues. For the CDR3, the DNA is TGTGCCAGCAGCTCCCGCGGAAACACCATATATTTT. It is translated as CASSSRGNTIYF.

The chain carries TRBV2 and TRBJ1-5; D is undetermined. The V end lost 6 bases, the J end lost 5 bases, and 11 bases lay between the germline ends. This CDR3 is built from 13 residues. From germline, CDR1 is SNHLY and CDR2 FYNNEI. For the CDR3, the DNA is TGTGCCAGCAGGCAGTATGGAGATCAGCCCCAGCATTTT. As protein: CASRQYGDQPQHF.

This sequence joins TRBV9 and TRBJ1-3, with 7 bases lining up with TRBD1. This CDR3 comprises 17 residues. After removal of 2 bases from V and 7 bases from J, the junction contained 15 bases not matched to a gene. Germline V gene lookup returns CDR1 SGDLS and CDR2 YYNGEE. The CDR3 here is CASSVRGGGTASNTIYF. The CDR3 coding sequence is TGTGCCAGCAGCGTTCGAGGAGGGGGGACAGCGTCGAACACCATATATTTT. Filled out from reference TRBV9 and TRBJ1-3, the complete variable domain reads DSGVTQTPKHLITATGQRVTLRCSPRSGDLSVYWYQQSLDQGLQFLIQYYNGEERAKGNILERFSAQQFPDLHSELNLSSLELGDSALYFCASSVRGGGTASNTIYFGEGSWLTVV.

The V gene is TRBV5-4, the J gene TRBJ1-1; TRBD1 matches 12 bases. The V gene's germline CDR1 is SGHNT and CDR2 YYREEE (reference sequence). Losses at the gene ends were 1 base for V and 4 bases for J; bases not matched to a gene: 8. This CDR3 is 17 amino acids long. Here the CDR3 reads CASSLPGQGASGTEAFF. The CDR3 region has the DNA TGTGCCAGCAGCTTGCCGGGACAGGGGGCGAGTGGCACTGAAGCTTTCTTT.

V usage is TRBV29-1 and J usage is TRBJ2-1; tentative D call: TRBD1 (6 bases). Looked up from germline, CDR1 is SQVTM and CDR2 is ANQGSEA. Trimming removed 6 bases at V and 9 bases at J, with 9 bases between. There are 10 residues in the CDR3. The CDR3 nucleotides read TGCAGCGTCCTGGACAGTGAGCAGTTCTTC. Protein sequence: CSVLDSEQFF.

The chain joins TRBV15 to TRBJ2-6; 10 bases are a match to TRBD1. In germline, CDR1 is LNHNV, CDR2 YYDKDF (reference sequence). The trim removed 3 bases at V and 0 bases at J, leaving 5 bases unmatched. This CDR3 is 18 amino acids long. In nucleotides, the CDR3 is TGTGCCACCAGCAGTACCGGGACAGGGGCCTCTGGGGCCAACGTCCTGACTTTC. Amino acids: CATSSTGTGASGANVLTF.

This sequence joins TRBV5-4 and TRBJ2-4; D remains ambiguous. Germline CDR1 reads SGHNT; CDR2 reads YYREEE (reference sequence). The CDR3 is 15 amino acids. The germline V and J ends were trimmed by 9 bases and 5 bases, with 21 bases remaining between them. The CDR3 region has the DNA TGTGCCACCTCCCCAAGTGTCGTGGTAGAAAACATTCAGTACTTC. It codes for CATSPSVVVENIQYF.

The CDR3 DNA is TGTGCCAGCAGCCCCCAGGGGGCGCAAAGCACTGAAGCTTTCTTT. Translated: CASSPQGAQSTEAFF. The chain links TRBV7-9 to TRBJ1-1; 8 bases map to TRBD1. Germline CDR1 is SEHNR and CDR2 is FQNEAQ (reference sequence). V was clipped by 5 bases and J by 4 bases; unmatched bases: 9. CDR3 size: 15 residues.

V is TRBV5-4 and J is TRBJ1-1; D is uncertain. Trimming left V 0 bases short and J 10 bases short, with 10 bases between. Germline-derived CDR1 and CDR2 are SGHNT and YYREEE (reference sequence). The CDR3 has 12 residues. The CDR3 sequence is CASSLDGTRAFF. CDR3 nucleotides: TGTGCCAGCAGCTTGGACGGAACCAGAGCTTTCTTT.

The chain joins TRBV28 to TRBJ2-1, with D possibly TRBD2 on 5 matching bases. V lost 1 base, J lost 0 bases, and 7 bases lay in between. Germline CDR1 and CDR2: MDHEN and SYDVKM. This CDR3 contains 15 residues. DNA for the CDR3: TGTGCCAGCAGTTTATCAGCGGTCTCCTACAATGAGCAGTTCTTC. Translated, it gives CASSLSAVSYNEQFF.

CDR3 protein: CASSLLAQAANYGYTF. In DNA form, the CDR3 reads TGTGCCAGCAGTTTATTGGCGCAGGCCGCTAACTATGGCTACACCTTC. The chain links TRBV28 to TRBJ1-2, with D unclear. This CDR3 is built from 16 residues. V lost 1 base, J lost 0 bases, and 12 bases lay in between. Germline V gene lookup returns CDR1 MDHEN and CDR2 SYDVKM.

The chain links TRBV28 to TRBJ2-1, with TRBD1 as a possible D gene (5 bases). The CDR3 runs to 15 residues. With 1 base removed from V and 4 bases from J, the gap between germline ends came to 11 bases. Germline assignment: CDR1 MDHEN and CDR2 SYDVKM. The CDR3 loop is CASSLLWGSYNEQFF. The CDR3 region has the DNA TGTGCCAGCAGTTTATTATGGGGCTCTTACAATGAGCAGTTCTTC.

The chain couples TRBV6-4 to TRBJ2-3; D not certain. CDR1 is MRHNA and CDR2 is SNTAGT in the germline V gene. V shed 2 bases and J shed 1 base, with 16 bases lying between them. The CDR3 has 17 residues. The CDR3 loop reads CASSDLRANWRTDTQYF. The CDR3 region has the DNA TGTGCCAGCAGTGACCTCCGGGCCAATTGGCGCACAGATACGCAGTATTTT.

The V and J genes are TRBV4-1 and TRBJ1-5, with D maybe TRBD1 (6 bases). V lost 0 bases to trimming and J lost 5 bases, with 20 bases between them. Germline V gene data show CDR1 as MGHRA and CDR2 as YSYEKL. This CDR3 region has 18 residues. The CDR3 loop reads CASSQDPRGANIDQPQHF. The CDR3 DNA is TGCGCCAGCAGCCAAGATCCGCGGGGGGCGAATATTGATCAGCCCCAGCATTTT.

This chain links TRBV5-4 with TRBJ1-1; TRBD1 aligns across 8 bases. Germline-derived CDR1 and CDR2 are SGHNT and YYREEE (reference sequence). V lost 0 bases and J lost 5; bases outside the gene matches: 6. The CDR3 runs 15 residues. CDR3 nucleotide sequence: TGTGCCAGCAGCTTGGCGGGCAGGGGGCGAACTGAAGCTTTCTTT. It codes for CASSLAGRGRTEAFF.

This clone was seen only a few times. The rearrangement links TRBV19 to TRBJ1-1, with a tentative D call TRBD1 (6 bases). The CDR3 is made up of 12 amino acids. V was cut by 1 base and J by 7 bases, with 7 bases left in between. Germline-derived CDR1 and CDR2 are LNHDA and SQIVND (reference sequence). The CDR3 region has the DNA TGTGCCAGTAGTATAGGGGGACATGAAGCTTTCTTT. This gives the protein CASSIGGHEAFF.